The clone carrying this T cell receptor beta chain has a single count. TCRdb keeps only in-frame clones here, not all; method: immunoSEQ multiplex PCR. The sample carries roughly 2,500,000 clones, approximately 93% recorded once. This entry belongs to a study of shared clonotypes between healthy human individuals. Whole-study context: Ranging from 18 to 49 in age, donors were a couple of women and three men.

Germline assignment: CDR1 SGHNT and CDR2 YYREEE (reference sequence). The CDR3 has 15 residues. With 4 bases clipped from V and 5 bases from J, the junction kept 12 bases outside the gene matches. This sequence was found in a man between 18 and 35 years old in good health. Some clones in this sample may be carry-over from other donors' samples. The chain has TRBV5-4 and TRBJ2-7; TRBD1 matches at 7 bases. Sequencing was performed on naive CD4+ T cells from PBMCs. Subset here: CD45RA+ positively selected. In DNA form, the CDR3 reads TGTGCCAGCAGCCCTCCCCCGACAGGGCCCGACGAGCAGTACTTC. Protein product: CASSPPPTGPDEQYF.